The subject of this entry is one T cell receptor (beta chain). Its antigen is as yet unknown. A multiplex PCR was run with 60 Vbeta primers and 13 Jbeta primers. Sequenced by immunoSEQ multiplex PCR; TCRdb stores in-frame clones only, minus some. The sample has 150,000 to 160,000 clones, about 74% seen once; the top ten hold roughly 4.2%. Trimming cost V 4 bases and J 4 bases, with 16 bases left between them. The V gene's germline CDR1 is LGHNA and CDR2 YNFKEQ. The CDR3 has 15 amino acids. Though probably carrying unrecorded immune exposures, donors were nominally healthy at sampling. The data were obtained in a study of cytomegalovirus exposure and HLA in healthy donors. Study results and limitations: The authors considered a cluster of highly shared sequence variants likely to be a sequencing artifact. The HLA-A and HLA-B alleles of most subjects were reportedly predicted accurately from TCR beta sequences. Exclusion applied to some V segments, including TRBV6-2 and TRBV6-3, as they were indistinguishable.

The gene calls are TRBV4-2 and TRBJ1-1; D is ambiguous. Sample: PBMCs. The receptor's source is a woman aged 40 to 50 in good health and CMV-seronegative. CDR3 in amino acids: CASSRRFEVSTEAFF. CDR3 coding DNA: TGTGCCAGCAGCCGTCGTTTCGAGGTGAGCACTGAAGCTTTCTTT.